Listed below are T cell receptor beta chains from one sample, sequenced in a study of shared clonotypes between healthy human individuals. The table came from immunoSEQ multiplex PCR; TCRdb's copy has only in-frame clones and leaves some out. The sample holds around 340,000 clones, 73% seen once. The sequenced sample consisted of memory CD4+ T cells sorted from blood. The receptors come from a man aged 30-40 years in good health. The CDR3 runs from the conserved cysteine through the conserved F or W. A D gene is named only where the DNA matches it firmly. Size is stated for part of the rows, as once, few or many counts, or as a class when the clone is expanded.

clone_size	d_call	v_call	j_call	cdr3_aa	cdr3_nt
.	TRBD1	TRBV7-9	TRBJ1-5	CASSLLRGPEQPQHF	TGTGCCAGCAGCTTGCTTAGGGGGCCCGAGCAGCCCCAGCATTTT
.	.	TRBV5-6	TRBJ1-2	CASSHRGRNYGYTF	TGTGCCAGCAGCCATCGCGGGCGGAACTATGGCTACACCTTC
.	TRBD2	TRBV6-5	TRBJ2-7	CASSKTSGKAYEQYF	TGTGCCAGCAGCAAGACTAGCGGGAAGGCCTACGAGCAGTACTTC
.	TRBD1	TRBV19	TRBJ1-1	CASSIERQGAVNTEAFF	TGTGCCAGTAGTATAGAACGACAGGGGGCGGTGAACACTGAAGCTTTCTTT
.	.	TRBV5-1	TRBJ2-7	CASSNGGEQYF	TGCGCCAGCAGCAACGGCGGCGAGCAGTACTTC
.	.	TRBV7-9	TRBJ1-1	CASSFSSGEAFF	TGTGCCAGCAGCTTTTCTTCGGGTGAAGCTTTCTTT
.	TRBD1	TRBV7-6	TRBJ1-3	CASSLGQGVPPTF	TGTGCCAGCAGCTTAGGACAGGGGGTGCCACCGACTTTT
.	TRBD2	TRBV5-4	TRBJ2-3	CASSLDGRGADTQYF	TGTGCCAGCAGCTTGGACGGGAGGGGAGCAGATACGCAGTATTTT
.	.	TRBV28	TRBJ1-1	CASSRGYTEAFF	TGTGCCAGCAGCCGGGGCTACACTGAAGCTTTCTTT
few	TRBD1	TRBV5-1	TRBJ2-7	CASSTGQGGVYEQYF	TGCGCCAGCAGCACCGGACAGGGTGGGGTCTACGAGCAGTACTTC
.	TRBD1	TRBV5-6	TRBJ1-1	CASRNYRGTEAFF	TGTGCCAGCAGAAATTACAGGGGGACTGAAGCTTTCTTT
few	.	TRBV5-5	TRBJ2-7	CASSLADEVGFYEQYF	TGTGCCAGCAGCTTGGCCGACGAAGTAGGGTTCTACGAGCAGTACTTC
few	.	TRBV2	TRBJ1-1	CATSETSDTEAFF	TGTGCCACATCAGAGACATCGGACACTGAAGCTTTCTTT
.	.	TRBV6-6	TRBJ1-2	CASTYGGADYGYTF	TGTGCCAGCACCTACGGGGGCGCAGACTATGGCTACACCTTC
.	.	TRBV2	TRBJ2-3	CASSVERASTDTQYF	TGTGCCAGCAGTGTAGAGCGGGCCAGCACAGATACGCAGTATTTT
.	.	TRBV12-2	TRBJ1-4	CASRRTPPTDNEKLFF	TGTGCAAGTCGCCGGACGCCCCCTACAGATAATGAAAAACTGTTTTTT
.	TRBD1	TRBV6-6	TRBJ2-3	CASRTGDSTDTQYF	TGTGCCAGCAGGACAGGGGACAGCACAGATACGCAGTATTTT
.	TRBD1	TRBV13	TRBJ2-7	CASTMDRRDEQYF	TGTGCCAGTACCATGGACAGGCGCGACGAGCAGTACTTC